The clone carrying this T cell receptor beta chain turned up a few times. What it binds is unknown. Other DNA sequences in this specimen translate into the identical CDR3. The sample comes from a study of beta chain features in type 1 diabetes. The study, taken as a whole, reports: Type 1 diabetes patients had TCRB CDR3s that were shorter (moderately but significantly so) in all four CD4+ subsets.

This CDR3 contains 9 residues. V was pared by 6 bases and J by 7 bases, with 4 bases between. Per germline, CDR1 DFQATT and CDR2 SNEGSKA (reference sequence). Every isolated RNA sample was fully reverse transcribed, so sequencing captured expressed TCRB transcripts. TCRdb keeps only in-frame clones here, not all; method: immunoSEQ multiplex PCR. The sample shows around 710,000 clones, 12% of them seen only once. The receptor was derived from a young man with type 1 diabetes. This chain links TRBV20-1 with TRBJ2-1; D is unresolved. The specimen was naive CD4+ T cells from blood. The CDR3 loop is CSAGNEQFF. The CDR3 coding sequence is TGCAGTGCGGGAAATGAGCAGTTCTTC.